What follows describes a single TCR beta chain. The antigen it recognizes is unknown. Base qualities are not provided; no much larger clone lies one nucleotide away. The data belong to a study of blood T cell repertoires in COVID-19 (TCRdb year 2020). At the level of the whole study: Samples from collaborators originated in the United States, Italy and Spain and spanned both the acute and convalescent phases of COVID-19. The prospective study material was composed of cDNA or gDNA derived from T cells, B-cell-depleted T cells, or PBMCs. The dataset comprised deeply sampled blood TCRbeta repertoires from subjects exposed to, actively infected with, or recovered from COVID-19. A freely available public database, intended as a resource for researchers studying the immune response to SARS-CoV-2, is where the repertoires were released. Samples were obtained from the ongoing ImmuneRACE study (first 160 participants) and from some 1,300 subjects provided by 6 global collaborators. Sample metadata almost always included a de-identified subject ID, COVID-19 status, age in years and sex. HLA class I and class II types, where available, came from metadata supplied by the sample provider rather than from assay-based typing.

Samples from volunteer blood donors who had recovered from COVID-19 were contributed by a second Seattle source. Each collaborating institution followed its own protocols to collect whole blood in K2EDTA tubes. For TCRbeta analysis, collaborators shipped samples as frozen whole blood, isolated PBMCs, or DNA extracted from either of those sample types. What the authors observed across the whole study: Clinical and demographic metadata were provided uncurated, with the amount varying by source and participant.

TCRbeta CDR3 regions were amplified from genomic DNA using the immunoSEQ Assay, a bias-controlled multiplex PCR. The authors' pipeline ran thus. The number of nucleated cells in each sample was estimated by amplification of reference gene primers within the assay. To quantify the absolute abundance of each unique TCRbeta CDR3 rearrangement, sequence reads were collapsed and filtered. For each sample, productive Simpson clonality was calculated by taking the square root of Simpson's diversity index across productive rearrangements. The table comes from immuneACCESS by way of TCRdb, which keeps in-frame sequences with V and J called. Part of the clones is missing from these tables; in studies checked, under half for an unresolved V gene and the rest for unknown reasons. The D gene and trimming were derived from the DNA, and the V and J assignments and clone size from that table. The sample yields some 100,000 clones; about 90% were counted once. 7.5% to 9% of the sample goes to the ten largest clones.

This TCR was recovered from a man aged 65 to 79 who had recovered from COVID-19. Sequences were obtained from peripheral blood.

DNA sequence: TGTGCCAGCAGCCAAGCTAGCGGGCTGGGGGAGCTGTTTTTT. The encoded protein is CASSQASGLGELFF. Recombination joined TRBV3-1 (or the pseudogene TRBV3-2) with TRBJ2-2; TRBD2 fits 8 bases in the junction. The CDR3 holds 14 amino acids from the cysteine to the phenylalanine. Of all the DNA, just the CDR3 is kept, 42 bases in frame from base 1. The CDR1 and CDR2 encoded by the germline V gene (reference sequence) are LGHDT and YNNKEL. Compared with germline, V lacks 1 base and J lacks 8 bases; bases without a gene match: 3.